The 3 T cell receptor beta chains in this list originate from one sample, sequenced in a study of OX40 agonist ivuxolimab in advanced cancers. Libraries were prepared by immunoSEQ multiplex PCR; TCRdb keeps only in-frame clonotypes and omits some of them. The data hold about 73,000 clones, with about nine tenths observed a single time. The sequences come from CD4+ or CD8+ T cells sorted from blood, collected in a trial of the OX40 agonist ivuxolimab. These receptor sequences come from an adult with an advanced solid tumor such as melanoma, head and neck, liver or kidney cancer.

This sequence joins TRBV7-2 and TRBJ1-1; D call uncertain. CDR3 length: 15 amino acids. V shed 5 bases and J shed 1 base, with 14 bases lying between them. The germline V gene encodes CDR1 SGHTA and CDR2 FQGNSA. The CDR3 coding sequence is TGTGCCAGCAGCCCCTTATTGGGTCGGAACACTGAAGCTTTCTTT. Translated, it gives CASSPLLGRNTEAFF.

V gene TRBV5-5 combines with J gene TRBJ2-2, with D uncertain. CDR1 and CDR2 (germline): SGHKS, YYEKEE (reference sequence). The CDR3 runs to 11 residues. The V gene lost 6 bases and the J gene lost 8 bases, with 8 bases spanning the gap. The DNA of the CDR3 is TGTGCCAGCACCCGGCTGGGGGAGCTGTTTTTT. Protein sequence: CASTRLGELFF.

The chain recombines TRBV4-2 with TRBJ2-1; D is uncertain. Deletions cut 0 bases from V and 2 bases from J, with 5 bases between. The germline gives CDR1 LGHNA, CDR2 YNFKEQ. This CDR3 comprises 14 residues. The CDR3 nucleotides are TGTGCCAGCAGCCAAGATAGCCCCTACAATGAGCAGTTCTTC. Protein sequence: CASSQDSPYNEQFF.